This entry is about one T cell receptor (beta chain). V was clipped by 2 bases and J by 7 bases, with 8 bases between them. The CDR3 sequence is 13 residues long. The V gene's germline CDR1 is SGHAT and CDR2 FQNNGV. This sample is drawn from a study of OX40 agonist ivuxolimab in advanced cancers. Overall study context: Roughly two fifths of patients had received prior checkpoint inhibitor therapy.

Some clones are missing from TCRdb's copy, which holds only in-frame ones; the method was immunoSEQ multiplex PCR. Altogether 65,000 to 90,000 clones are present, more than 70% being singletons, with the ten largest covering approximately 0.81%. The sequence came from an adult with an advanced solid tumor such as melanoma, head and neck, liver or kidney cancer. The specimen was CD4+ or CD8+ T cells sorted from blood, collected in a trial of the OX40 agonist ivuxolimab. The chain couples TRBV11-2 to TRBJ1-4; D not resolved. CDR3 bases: TGTGCCAGCAGCTTACGGGTTTCTGAAAAACTGTTTTTT. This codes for CASSLRVSEKLFF.